This paragraph reports one TCR beta chain. At one of its ends the junction is not consistent with the germline gene, which may arise from a read error. The entry originates in a study of blood T cell repertoires in COVID-19. From germline, CDR1 is SGHAT and CDR2 FQNNGV. The CDR3 is 12 residues long. Measured with immunoSEQ multiplex PCR; TCRdb has only the in-frame clones, and not every one. The sample lists 110,000 to 150,000 clones, about 87% seen once, with 44% in the top ten. The TCR was taken from a human donor in a cohort sampled during active COVID-19. Sequenced material: peripheral blood. The rearrangement links TRBV11-2 to TRBJ2-7, with a possible D match to TRBD1 (6 bases). DNA of the CDR3: TGTGCCAGCACCTTACAGGGTCCCGAGCAGTACTTC. Translated, it gives CASTLQGPEQYF.